This TCR beta chain comes out of a study of T cell repertoires in cytomegalovirus infection. Study-wide context: From public TCR beta signatures came an indication of both CMV infection and matching HLA type. Study-level findings and limits: The cumulative frequency of public TCR beta families distinguished individuals who carried CMV together with the relevant HLA. HLA-C-restricted CMV clonotypes gave the most frequent clonotype in two of eight donors.

MiXCR, applied by TCRdb to the reads, yields one record per CDR3 protein. The sample records around 570,000 distinct CDR3 sequences, about 40% being singletons. Concerning this clonotype: What it binds is unknown.

The TCR originated in a human donor in good health (CMV status not recorded). Some clones in this sample may be carry-over from other donors' samples. Sequencing used cultured PBMCs, obtained from culture after CMV antigen stimulation.

The CDR3 is CASSITFSGETQYF. CDR3 nucleotides: TGTGCCAGTAGTATAACCTTTAGTGGCGAGACCCAGTACTTC. The chain recombines TRBV19 with TRBJ2-5; D is uncertain. Trimming stripped 2 bases from V and 5 bases from J, with 12 bases between. The germline V gene has CDR1 LNHDA and CDR2 SQIVND (reference sequence). The CDR3 loop spans 14 amino acids.